Listed here are 5 T cell receptor beta chains from one sample, sequenced in a study of blood T cell repertoires in COVID-19. TCRdb's copy holds only in-frame clones and misses some; the assay was immunoSEQ multiplex PCR. The profile shows 45,000 to 60,000 clones, roughly four fifths of them singletons. Sequences were obtained from peripheral blood. Receptors originate from a woman aged 55-69 years with acute or convalescent COVID-19.

This clone has just one count. The rearrangement uses TRBV6-6 and TRBJ1-5; D unresolved. The CDR3 totals 15 residues. Germline V gives CDR1 MNHNY, CDR2 SVGAGI (reference sequence). Trimming stripped 0 bases from V and 9 bases from J, with 15 bases between. The CDR3 sequence is CASSYSIGESGPQHF. In DNA form, the CDR3 reads TGTGCCAGCAGTTACTCGATCGGGGAATCAGGGCCCCAGCATTTT.

The CDR3 protein is CASSYLGYGSGANVLTF. In DNA form, the CDR3 reads TGTGCCAGCAGTTACCTCGGGTACGGCTCTGGGGCCAACGTCCTGACTTTC. The rearrangement uses TRBV28 and TRBJ2-6; no reliable D call. CDR1 is MDHEN, CDR2 SYDVKM, per germline. V lost 4 bases and J lost 0, with 13 bases in between. The CDR3 is 17 amino acids.

The chain recombines TRBV5-6 with TRBJ2-2; the D is unclear. Germline V gene data show CDR1 as SGHDT and CDR2 as YYEEEE. V was cut by 0 bases and J by 4 bases, with 4 bases left in between. The CDR3 contains 13 residues. CDR3 coding DNA: TGTGCCAGCAGCTTGGTACTCACCGGGGAGCTGTTTTTT. Encoded protein: CASSLVLTGELFF.

The chain carries TRBV5-6 and TRBJ1-2, with TRBD1 matching 7 bases. V dropped 5 bases and J dropped 3; count of bases not matched to a gene: 13. From germline, CDR1 is SGHDT and CDR2 YYEEEE. The CDR3 spans 16 residues. DNA of the CDR3: TGTGCCAGCAGTCGGGCAGGGGGGCGCATGGACTATGGCTACACCTTC. Translation: CASSRAGGRMDYGYTF.

This clone was seen only once. The chain combines TRBV30 with TRBJ1-2; no clear D gene. The germline V gene has CDR1 GTSNPN and CDR2 SVGIG (reference sequence). Trimming removed 4 bases from V and 6 bases from J, with 18 bases in between. The CDR3 contains 14 residues. CDR3 sequence (DNA): TGTGCCTGGACTAAGACGGCGGCCCTCAATGGCTACACCTTC. Residues: CAWTKTAALNGYTF.